A single sample is the source of the 3 T cell receptor beta chains below, sequenced in a study of CXCR3-negative and CXCR3-positive naive CD8 T cells. Carrying UMI labels, the TRB cDNA libraries were prepared through 5' RACE. After re-calling the 5' RACE reads, TCRdb lists one entry per CDR3 protein, DNA absent. The repertoire table contains over 45,000 distinct CDR3 sequences. Sequenced: naive CXCR3- CD8+ T cells from blood. Subset meaning: CD45RO-CCR7+CD27+CD95- naive CD8+ T cells lacking CXCR3 (TNR3-). The receptors stem from a human donor in good health. Some clones in this sample may be carry-over from other donors' samples.

The chain carries TRBV29-1 and TRBJ2-2; TCRdb calls TRBD1, which cannot be checked without DNA. The CDR3 runs to 11 residues. Germline loops: CDR1 SQVTM, CDR2 ANQGSEA. CDR3 protein: CSVPGSGELFF.

The chain combines TRBV19 with TRBJ2-7. Germline V gene lookup returns CDR1 LNHDA and CDR2 SQIVND (reference sequence). This CDR3 is built from 13 residues. The CDR3 protein is CASRDAYQPEQYF.

The rearrangement joins TRBV6-5 to TRBJ2-4; absent DNA, TCRdb's TRBD2 call cannot be checked. The CDR3 has 17 residues. Germline CDR1 MNHEY, CDR2 SVGAGI. The CDR3: CASSYWASGGAKNIQYF.